The text below deals with one TCR beta chain. The antigen is undetermined. This CDR3 has 15 residues. V lost 4 bases and J lost 2, with 15 bases in between. Germline CDR1 SGHRS, CDR2 YFSETQ. This sample was included in a study of T cell responses to AZD1222 COVID-19 vaccine. Study-wide findings and caveats: Repertoire sampling happened only post peak T cell response. CD4 TCRs associated with vaccination spanned spike, dominating at 160-218 and 743-854.

This table comes from immunoSEQ multiplex PCR, and its TCRdb copy is limited to in-frame clones, with some not included. In the table there are some 130,000 clones, 70% to 90% of which are singletons. The material sequenced was peripheral blood, taken on day 0 of AZD1222 vaccination. This TCR was sampled from an adult in good health. The chain has TRBV5-1 and TRBJ1-2, with D hard to call. The CDR3, as DNA: TGCGCCAGCAGCCAGGAGCCGCGGAGAAACTATGGCTACACCTTC. Translating gives CASSQEPRRNYGYTF.